These 22 T cell receptor beta chains came from one sample sequenced in a study of T cells after yellow fever vaccination. MiXCR, run by TCRdb on the 5' RACE reads, gives a single entry per CDR3 protein. The sample contains about 320,000 distinct CDR3 sequences, about 10% of which appear only once. Sequencing was performed on CD4+ T cells sorted from PBMCs, taken 45 days after the yellow fever booster vaccination. Every receptor here comes from a young man who received the YFV17D yellow fever vaccine.

This clonotype was observed at least ten times. The chain employs TRBV15 and TRBJ2-1, with TRBD1 matching over 8 bases. After removal of 1 base from V and 4 bases from J, the junction contained 6 bases not matched to a gene. Germline V gives CDR1 LNHNV, CDR2 YYDKDF (reference sequence). CDR3 length: 16 amino acids. In nucleotides, the CDR3 is TGTGCCACCAGCAGAGCACAGACAGGGGCGTACAATGAGCAGTTCTTC. It yields the protein CATSRAQTGAYNEQFF.

This clonotype was counted between two and nine times. This sequence joins TRBV3-1 and TRBJ1-5; D is unresolved. The germline V and J ends were trimmed by 5 bases and 0 bases, with 8 bases remaining between them. Per germline, CDR1 LGHDT and CDR2 YNNKEL (reference sequence). The CDR3 is 14 residues long. The CDR3 bases are TGTGCCAGCAGCAAAGGGAATAGCAATCAGCCCCAGCATTTT. Protein sequence: CASSKGNSNQPQHF.

There are a few counts of this clonotype. This chain joins TRBV4-1 and TRBJ2-4; no reliable D call. CDR1 MGHRA and CDR2 YSYEKL come from the germline V gene. The CDR3 is 17 residues long. V lost 4 bases and J 2 bases, leaving 18 bases between the germline ends. The DNA of the CDR3 is TGCGCCAGCAGCCCGCCCCCCGCGGTGTATCCCAAAAACATTCAGTACTTC. Protein sequence: CASSPPPAVYPKNIQYF.

Only a few counts were recorded for this clonotype. The chain employs TRBV21-1 and TRBJ2-2; the tabulated D call, TRBD1, remains unverified against the DNA. TRBV21-1 is assigned pseudogene status. This CDR3 has 16 amino acids. The CDR3: CASSALRNRGPGELFF. The CDR3 DNA follows: TGTGCCAGCAGCGCCCTCCGGAACAGGGGGCCCGGGGAGCTGTTTTTT.

This clonotype has more than one count but fewer than ten. V gene TRBV10-2 combines with J gene TRBJ1-4, with D possibly matching TRBD1 (6 bases). The CDR3 length is 16 residues. CDR1 and CDR2 (germline): WSHSY, SAAADI. The V and J ends lost 5 bases and 5 bases respectively, with 18 bases between them. The CDR3 spells CASSFALPGTNEKLFF. Here the CDR3 DNA reads TGCGCCAGCAGTTTTGCTCTTCCCGGGACAAATGAAAAACTGTTTTTT.

This clonotype has a handful of counts. The genes are TRBV6-2 or TRBV6-3 and TRBJ1-2; D perhaps matches TRBD1 (5 bases). The CDR3 extends over 15 amino acids. The V gene lost 4 bases and the J gene lost 8 bases, with 20 bases spanning the gap. Per germline, CDR1 MNHEY and CDR2 SVGEGT. The CDR3 loop is CASSSTVGLVGGYTF. DNA of the CDR3: TGTGCCAGCAGTTCGACAGTAGGGCTCGTCGGCGGCTACACCTTC.

The table lists this clonotype with a few counts. The V call is TRBV2, the J call TRBJ2-2; TRBD1 might be the D (6 bases). The length of the CDR3 is 13 residues. The ends were cut back, 4 bases at V and 6 bases at J, with 9 bases in the middle. The germline V gene encodes CDR1 SNHLY and CDR2 FYNNEI. The CDR3: CASSGRGAGELFF. In DNA form, the CDR3 reads TGTGCCAGCAGTGGCAGGGGAGCCGGGGAGCTGTTTTTT.

This clonotype was recorded many times. V and J are TRBV3-1 and TRBJ2-7; no clear D. Germline V gene data show CDR1 as LGHDT and CDR2 as YNNKEL (reference sequence). V was trimmed by 0 bases and J by 1 base, leaving 4 bases between them. The CDR3 length is 13 residues. This chain's CDR3 is CASSQDISYEQYF. In DNA form, the CDR3 reads TGTGCCAGCAGCCAAGATATTTCCTACGAGCAGTACTTC.

This clonotype turned up a few times. V gene TRBV6-2 or TRBV6-3 combines with J gene TRBJ1-5; D not certain. Germline V gene lookup returns CDR1 MNHEY and CDR2 SVGEGT. V lost 0 bases to trimming and J lost 6 bases, with 6 bases between them. The CDR3 extends over 13 amino acids. The CDR3 bases are TGTGCCAGCAGTTACTCTCCGGGTCAGCCCCAGCATTTT. It codes for CASSYSPGQPQHF.

This clonotype was observed many times. The rearrangement joins TRBV7-2 to TRBJ2-1; 8 bases agree with TRBD2. The CDR3 has 15 amino acids. V gave up 3 bases and J gave up 6 bases; unmatched junction bases: 7. Germline CDR1 is SGHTA and CDR2 is FQGNSA. CDR3 DNA: TGTGCCAGCAGCTTGCCAGCGGGGGATGTCAATGAGCAGTTCTTC. This codes for CASSLPAGDVNEQFF.

This clonotype was seen only a few times. The junction departs from germline at one end; a sequencing error may be responsible. The CDR3 spells CASSLLAGGQGTQYF. The CDR3 DNA follows: TGTGCCAGCAGCTTACTAGCGGGGGGGCAAGGGACCCAGTACTTC. The J gene is TRBJ2-5, the V gene TRBV5-6; TRBD2 aligns across 13 bases. Germline assignment: CDR1 SGHDT and CDR2 YYEEEE. CDR3 length: 15 residues. Full variable domain (outside the CDR3, taken from reference TRBV5-6 and TRBJ2-5): DAGVTQSPTHLIKTRGQQVTLRCSPKSGHDTVSWYQQALGQGPQFIFQYYEEEERQRGNFPDRFSGHQFPNYSSELNVNALLLGDSALYLCASSLLAGGQGTQYFGPGTRLLVL.

This clonotype has more than one count but fewer than ten. This chain links TRBV7-3 with TRBJ2-3, with 10 bases matching TRBD2. V was pared by 5 bases and J by 1 base, with 3 bases of the junction left unmatched. CDR1 and CDR2 from the germline V gene are SGHTA and FQGTGA. The CDR3 is made up of 15 amino acids. The CDR3 here is CASSKTSGGTDTQYF. For the CDR3, the DNA is TGTGCCAGCAGCAAAACTAGCGGGGGCACAGATACGCAGTATTTT.

This clonotype turned up a few times. V usage is TRBV10-3 and J usage is TRBJ1-1; TRBD1 aligns across 8 bases. Germline CDR1 ENHRY, CDR2 SYGVKD. The ends lost 6 bases at V and 1 base at J; junction bases unmatched: 1. CDR3 size: 13 residues. The CDR3 coding sequence is TGTGCCATCAGAGGGACAGGGAACACTGAAGCTTTCTTT. This sequence encodes CAIRGTGNTEAFF.

This clonotype was counted many times. This rearrangement joins TRBV5-1 to TRBJ2-1, with TRBD2 matching 13 bases. CDR1 SGHRS and CDR2 YFSETQ come from the germline V gene. V lost 4 bases to trimming and J lost 10 bases; unmatched junction nucleotides: 14. There are 17 residues in the CDR3. CDR3 sequence (DNA): TGCGCCAGCAGCCTGCCACTCACTAGCGGGGGGGCAGGGGAGCAGTTCTTC. It translates to CASSLPLTSGGAGEQFF.

This clonotype was recorded many times. V usage is TRBV5-1 and J usage is TRBJ2-1; 7 bases agree with TRBD1. This CDR3 is built from 16 residues. Per the germline V gene, CDR1 is SGHRS and CDR2 is YFSETQ. V dropped 1 base and J dropped 6; count of bases not matched to a gene: 10. CDR3 loop: CASSLPLTGIGNEQFF. CDR3 in DNA: TGCGCCAGCAGCTTGCCCCTGACAGGGATTGGCAATGAGCAGTTCTTC. The full variable domain, in which reference TRBV5-1 and TRBJ2-1 provide the parts outside the CDR3, is KAGVTQTPRYLIKTRGQQVTLSCSPISGHRSVSWYQQTPGQGLQFLFEYFSETQRNKGNFPGRFSGRQFSNSRSEMNVSTLELGDSALYLCASSLPLTGIGNEQFFGPGTRLTVL.

This clonotype was counted ten times or more. The chain recombines TRBV4-2 with TRBJ2-7; tentatively, D is TRBD2 (5 bases). The CDR3 runs to 15 residues. From germline, CDR1 is LGHNA and CDR2 YNFKEQ. The germline V and J ends were trimmed by 0 bases and 0 bases, with 9 bases remaining between them. CDR3 coding DNA: TGTGCCAGCAGCCAAGACGTAGGGAGCTCCTACGAGCAGTACGTC. It specifies CASSQDVGSSYEQYV.

The chain couples TRBV12-3 or TRBV12-4 to TRBJ1-1; TRBD1 agrees at 9 bases. The CDR3 has 14 amino acids. After removal of 2 bases from V and 8 bases from J, the junction contained 6 bases not matched to a gene. DNA of the CDR3: TGTGCCAGCAGTTTAAGGACAGGGGCTTCCGAAGCTTTCTTT. Translated: CASSLRTGASEAFF.

This clonotype was recorded a few times. The chain recombines TRBV5-1 with TRBJ1-6, with unresolved D. In germline, CDR1 is SGHRS, CDR2 YFSETQ. CDR3 length: 8 residues. Trimming stripped 6 bases from V and 15 bases from J, with 4 bases between. CDR3 sequence: CASTDLHF. CDR3 nucleotide sequence: TGCGCCAGCACCGACCTCCACTTT.

The rearrangement links TRBV12-3 or TRBV12-4 to TRBJ2-1; tentative D call: TRBD1 (6 bases). CDR3 length equals 14 residues. V lost 6 bases and J lost 4, with 13 bases in between. CDR3: CASRGAEWYNEQFF. For the CDR3, the DNA is TGTGCCAGCAGGGGGGCTGAGTGGTACAATGAGCAGTTCTTC.

The V call is TRBV12-3 or TRBV12-4, the J call TRBJ2-5; D remains unclear. Deletions cut 3 bases from V and 0 bases from J, with 5 bases between. This CDR3 has 13 amino acids. The CDR3 loop reads CASSLKDQETQYF. The DNA for the CDR3 is TGTGCCAGCAGTTTGAAGGACCAAGAGACCCAGTACTTC.

This clonotype showed up many times. For the CDR3, the DNA is TGCGCCAGCAGCTTGAGCCTAGCGGGCTCCGATACGCAGTATTTT. Its translation is CASSLSLAGSDTQYF. J is TRBJ2-3 and V is TRBV5-1; 8 nucleotides align to TRBD2. Germline V gene lookup returns CDR1 SGHRS and CDR2 YFSETQ. V lost 1 base, J lost 6 bases, and 7 bases stayed unmatched. The CDR3 is 15 residues long. The full variable domain, its missing parts supplied by reference TRBV5-1 and TRBJ2-3, is KAGVTQTPRYLIKTRGQQVTLSCSPISGHRSVSWYQQTPGQGLQFLFEYFSETQRNKGNFPGRFSGRQFSNSRSEMNVSTLELGDSALYLCASSLSLAGSDTQYFGPGTRLTVL.

Note on this clonotype: Germline and junction disagree at one end, which may indicate a read error. This rearrangement joins TRBV7-9 to TRBJ2-1; D is ambiguous. Germline V CDR1 and CDR2: SEHNR, FQNEAQ (reference sequence). CDR3 length: 10 amino acids. The CDR3 here is CASTDSGRHF. CDR3 DNA sequence: TGTGCCAGCACCGACTCAGGCCGACACTTC.